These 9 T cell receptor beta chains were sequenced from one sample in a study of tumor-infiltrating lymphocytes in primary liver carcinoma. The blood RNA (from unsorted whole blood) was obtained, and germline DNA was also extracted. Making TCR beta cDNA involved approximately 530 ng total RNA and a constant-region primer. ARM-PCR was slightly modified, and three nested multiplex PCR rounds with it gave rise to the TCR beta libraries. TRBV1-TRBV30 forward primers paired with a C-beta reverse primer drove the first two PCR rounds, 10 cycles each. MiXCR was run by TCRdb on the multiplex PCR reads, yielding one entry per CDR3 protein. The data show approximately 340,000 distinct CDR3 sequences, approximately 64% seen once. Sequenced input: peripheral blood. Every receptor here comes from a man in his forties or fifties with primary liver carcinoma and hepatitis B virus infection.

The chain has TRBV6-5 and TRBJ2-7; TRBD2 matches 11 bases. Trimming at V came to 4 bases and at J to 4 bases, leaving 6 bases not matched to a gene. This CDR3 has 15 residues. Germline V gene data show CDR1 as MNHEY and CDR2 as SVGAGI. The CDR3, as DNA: TGTGCCAGCAGTTCCCCCGGGACTAGCGGTTACGAGCAGTACTTC. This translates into CASSSPGTSGYEQYF.

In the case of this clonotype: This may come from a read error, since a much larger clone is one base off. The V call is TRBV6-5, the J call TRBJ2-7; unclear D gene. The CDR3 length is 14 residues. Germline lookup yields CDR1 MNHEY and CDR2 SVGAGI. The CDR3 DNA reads TGTGTCAGCAACCGCCCGGGTCCTTTCCCCGAGCAGTACTTC. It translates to CVSNRPGPFPEQYF.

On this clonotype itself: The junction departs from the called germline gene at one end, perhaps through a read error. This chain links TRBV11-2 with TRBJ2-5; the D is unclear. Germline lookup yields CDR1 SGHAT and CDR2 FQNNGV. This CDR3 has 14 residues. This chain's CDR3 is CASSRTTPQETQYF. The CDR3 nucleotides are TGTGCCAGCAGCCGAACGACTCCTCAAGAGACCCAATACTTC.

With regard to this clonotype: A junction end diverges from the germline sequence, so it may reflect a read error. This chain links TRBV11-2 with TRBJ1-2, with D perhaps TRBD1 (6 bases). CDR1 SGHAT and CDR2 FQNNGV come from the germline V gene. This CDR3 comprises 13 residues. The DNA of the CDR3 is TGTGTCAGCAGCTTCGGGGGGCCCTATGGCTACACCTTC. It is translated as CVSSFGGPYGYTF.

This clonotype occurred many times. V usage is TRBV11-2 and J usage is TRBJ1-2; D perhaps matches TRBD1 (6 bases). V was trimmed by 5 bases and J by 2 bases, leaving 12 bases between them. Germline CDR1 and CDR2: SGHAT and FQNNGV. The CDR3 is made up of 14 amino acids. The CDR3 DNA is TGTGCCAGCAGCCTTGCGGGGGCAAACTATGGCTACACCTTC. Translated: CASSLAGANYGYTF.

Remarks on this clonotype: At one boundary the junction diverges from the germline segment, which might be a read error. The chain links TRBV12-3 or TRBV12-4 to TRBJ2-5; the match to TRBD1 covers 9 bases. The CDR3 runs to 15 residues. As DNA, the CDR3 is TGTGCCAGCAGTTTCGGACAGGGGCCCCAAGAGGCCCAGTACTTC. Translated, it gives CASSFGQGPQEAQYF.

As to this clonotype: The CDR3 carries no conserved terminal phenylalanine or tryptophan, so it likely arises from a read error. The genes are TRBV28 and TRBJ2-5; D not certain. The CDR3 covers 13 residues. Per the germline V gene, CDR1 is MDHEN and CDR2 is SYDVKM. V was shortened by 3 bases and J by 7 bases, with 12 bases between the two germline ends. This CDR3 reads CASSLGSPGTQYL. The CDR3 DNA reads TGTGCCAGCAGTTTGGGCAGCCCAGGGACCCAGTACCTC.

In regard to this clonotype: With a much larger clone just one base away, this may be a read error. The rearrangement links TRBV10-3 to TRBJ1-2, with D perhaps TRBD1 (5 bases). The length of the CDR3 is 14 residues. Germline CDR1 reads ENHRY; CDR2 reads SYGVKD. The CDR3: CAISDRGDSYGYAF. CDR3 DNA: TGTGCCATCAGCGATCGGGGGGACTCCTATGGCTACGCCTTC.

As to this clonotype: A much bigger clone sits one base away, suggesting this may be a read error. The CDR3 DNA sequence: TGTGCCAGCAGCTATACAGTGAACGCTGAAGCTTTCTTT. It encodes CASSYTVNAEAFF. The chain couples TRBV12-3 or TRBV12-4 to TRBJ1-1; D unclear. The CDR3 has 13 amino acids.